This T cell receptor (beta chain) came from a study of blood T cells in healthy people across ages. Study-wide findings and caveats: Relative to aged donors, long-lived donors carried more naive CD4+ cells and displayed higher diversity.

Remarks on this clonotype: Its antigen remains unidentified.

The ends were cut back, 3 bases at V and 2 bases at J, with 12 bases in the middle. The V gene's germline CDR1 is SGHTA and CDR2 FQGNSA. The CDR3 covers 15 residues. Next came a second PCR, run for about 7 to 12 cycles, which used a sample-barcoded 5' primer along with a J-beta primer mix. MiXCR, run by TCRdb on the 5' RACE reads, gives a single entry per CDR3 protein. The data hold some 1.5 million distinct CDR3 sequences, with roughly 27% observed a single time. Sequences were obtained from blood. The clonotype comes from a woman aged 30 to 39 in good health. The gene calls are TRBV7-2 and TRBJ2-3; tentative D call: TRBD2 (6 bases). In DNA form, the CDR3 reads TGTGCCAGCAGCTTGGCGGGATTTTTCACAGATACGCAGTATTTT. It translates to CASSLAGFFTDTQYF. The full variable domain, its missing parts supplied by reference TRBV7-2 and TRBJ2-3, is GAGVSQSPSNKVTEKGKDVELRCDPISGHTALYWYRQSLGQGLEFLIYFQGNSAPDKSGLPSDRFSAERTGGSVSTLTIQRTQQEDSAVYLCASSLAGFFTDTQYFGPGTRLTVL.